Each of the 25 T cell receptor beta chains below was sequenced from the same sample in a study of OX40 agonist ivuxolimab in advanced cancers. Only in-frame clones appear in the TCRdb table, and some are missing; sequencing was by immunoSEQ multiplex PCR. Here the sample spans just under 20,000 clones, about four fifths being singletons. This sample comprised CD4+ or CD8+ T cells sorted from blood, obtained in a trial of the OX40 agonist ivuxolimab. The source of these receptors is an adult with an advanced solid tumor such as melanoma, head and neck, liver or kidney cancer.

The chain has TRBV11-3 and TRBJ1-2; tentatively, D is TRBD1 (5 bases). The V end lost 5 bases, the J end lost 4 bases, and 20 bases lay between the germline ends. This CDR3 is built from 16 residues. Germline-derived CDR1 and CDR2 are SGHNT and YENEEA. CDR3 loop: CASSQEGREGSYGYTF. In DNA form, the CDR3 reads TGTGCCAGCAGCCAAGAGGGCAGGGAAGGAAGCTATGGCTACACCTTC.

V usage is TRBV29-1 and J usage is TRBJ2-1, with a weak D call TRBD2 (7 bases). Per the germline V gene, CDR1 is SQVTM and CDR2 is ANQGSEA. The CDR3 is made up of 15 amino acids. V lost 5 bases to trimming and J lost 5 bases, with 19 bases between them. This CDR3 reads CSVRREGGLNNEQFF. The CDR3 DNA sequence: TGCAGCGTTCGGAGGGAGGGGGGCCTTAACAATGAGCAGTTCTTC.

This clone was picked up one time. The chain carries TRBV27 and TRBJ2-7; D is perhaps TRBD1 (5 bases). V gave up 0 bases and J gave up 3 bases, with 9 bases separating them. The CDR3 extends over 14 amino acids. Germline loops: CDR1 MNHEY, CDR2 SMNVEV (reference sequence). CDR3 sequence (DNA): TGTGCCAGCAGTTTATCGGCAAGGGGCTACGAGCAGTACTTC. Protein sequence: CASSLSARGYEQYF.

The sample holds one count of this clone. The rearrangement links TRBV6-5 to TRBJ1-2; 9 bases match TRBD1. CDR1 is MNHEY, CDR2 SVGAGI, per germline. The CDR3 loop spans 16 amino acids. J was trimmed by 8 bases and V by 4 bases; bases with no gene match: 14. The CDR3 region is CASSSSFTGQGVGYTF. For the CDR3, the DNA is TGTGCCAGCAGTTCGTCCTTTACGGGACAGGGAGTAGGCTACACCTTC.

This clone was seen just once. V gene TRBV27 combines with J gene TRBJ1-1, with D perhaps TRBD1 (5 bases). V was trimmed by 1 base and J by 5 bases, leaving 17 bases between them. Germline lookup yields CDR1 MNHEY and CDR2 SMNVEV (reference sequence). The CDR3 totals 16 residues. As DNA, the CDR3 is TGTGCCAGCAGTTTATTGTCCCAGGGCGCTTGGACTGAAGCTTTCTTT. This codes for CASSLLSQGAWTEAFF.

This clone was seen once. V is TRBV7-2 and J is TRBJ2-1, with TRBD2 identical over 11 bases. V lost 5 bases to trimming and J lost 4 bases; unmatched junction nucleotides: 13. Per the germline V gene, CDR1 is SGHTA and CDR2 is FQGNSA. The CDR3 extends over 18 amino acids. CDR3 sequence (DNA): TGTGCCAGCAGCGCCTATCCGTTAGCGGGGGGGCCTTACAATGAGCAGTTCTTC. Encoded protein: CASSAYPLAGGPYNEQFF.

This sequence joins TRBV4-2 and TRBJ2-5; 8 nucleotides match TRBD2. V lost 1 base and J lost 4; bases outside the gene matches: 5. The CDR3 runs to 15 residues. Looked up from germline, CDR1 is LGHNA and CDR2 is YNFKEQ. The CDR3 sequence is CASSQVAGRGETQYF. CDR3 in DNA: TGTGCCAGCAGCCAAGTAGCGGGAAGAGGAGAGACCCAGTACTTC.

This sequence joins TRBV5-1 and TRBJ2-1, with D perhaps matching TRBD2 (7 bases). The CDR3 length is 16 residues. Germline V CDR1 and CDR2: SGHRS, YFSETQ. The V end lost 0 bases, the J end lost 8 bases, and 18 bases lay between the germline ends. The CDR3 coding sequence is TGCGCCAGCAGCTTGGGGATGGCGGGGGCAAACTATGAGCAGTTCTTC. Translating gives CASSLGMAGANYEQFF.

CDR3 in DNA: TGTGCCATCACCCGACAGGGTCCCGCTTCGGGCGAGACCCAGTACTTC. This codes for CAITRQGPASGETQYF. The chain links TRBV10-3 to TRBJ2-5; TRBD1 matches at 7 bases. The V and J ends lost 7 bases and 5 bases, in that order; junction bases with no gene match: 16. This CDR3 has 16 amino acids. Per the germline V gene, CDR1 is ENHRY and CDR2 is SYGVKD.

The chain couples TRBV9 to TRBJ2-3, with D perhaps matching TRBD2 (6 bases). CDR3 length: 15 amino acids. The germline gives CDR1 SGDLS, CDR2 YYNGEE. Trimming stripped 7 bases from V and 1 base from J, with 16 bases between. This chain's CDR3 is CASSLTGDGTDTQYF. CDR3 bases: TGTGCCAGCTCTTTAACGGGAGATGGCACAGATACGCAGTATTTT.

This chain connects TRBV14 to TRBJ2-1; TRBD2 agrees at 10 bases. Germline V gene lookup returns CDR1 SGHDN and CDR2 FVKESK. This CDR3 has 19 residues. V lost 2 bases and J lost 7; bases outside the gene matches: 17. The CDR3 loop is CASSQRRALLAGPLNEQFF. The CDR3 DNA reads TGTGCCAGCAGCCAAAGGAGGGCCCTACTAGCGGGACCTCTGAATGAGCAGTTCTTC.

CDR3: CASSSYRQGRKKLFF. As DNA, the CDR3 is TGTGCCAGCAGCTCCTACCGACAGGGTAGGAAAAAACTGTTTTTT. The genes are TRBV11-2 and TRBJ1-4, with TRBD1 matching over 7 bases. V shed 4 bases, J shed 9 bases, and the junction held 11 bases outside the gene matches. There are 15 residues in the CDR3. The germline V gene has CDR1 SGHAT and CDR2 FQNNGV.

The chain is built from TRBV2 and TRBJ1-1; D uncertain. The CDR3 spans 13 residues. The germline gives CDR1 SNHLY, CDR2 FYNNEI. V lost 7 bases to trimming and J lost 2 bases, with 11 bases between them. For the CDR3, the DNA is TGTGCCAGCACAAAGGGCCCTAACACTGAAGCTTTCTTT. Translating gives CASTKGPNTEAFF.

This chain links TRBV28 with TRBJ2-4, with 10 bases matching TRBD2. CDR1 and CDR2 from the germline V gene are MDHEN and SYDVKM. This CDR3 region has 17 residues. Unmatched junction bases numbered 6, after V lost 3 bases and J lost 1 base. CDR3 sequence (DNA): TGTGCCAGCAGTTTGATAGCGGGAGGAAGGGCCAAAAACATTCAGTACTTC. As protein: CASSLIAGGRAKNIQYF.

The CDR3 bases are TGTGCCAGCAGGGCAGGGTCCCTTCAAGAGACCCAGTACTTC. Amino acid sequence: CASRAGSLQETQYF. The chain recombines TRBV6-6 with TRBJ2-5, with D possibly matching TRBD1 (5 bases). V was trimmed by 6 bases and J by 2 bases, leaving 13 bases between them. The CDR3 sequence is 14 residues long. Germline V CDR1 and CDR2: MNHNY, SVGAGI (reference sequence).

The rearrangement links TRBV5-1 to TRBJ2-7; D is possibly TRBD1 (7 bases). The CDR3 loop spans 14 amino acids. Between the trimmed V and J ends, which lost 4 bases and 1 base, there was a span of 12 bases. Germline lookup yields CDR1 SGHRS and CDR2 YFSETQ. In DNA form, the CDR3 reads TGCGCCAGCAGCGTTCAGGGGGGATCCTACGAGCAGTACTTC. It yields the protein CASSVQGGSYEQYF.

This clone was observed once. The gene calls are TRBV19 and TRBJ2-5; TRBD2 matches 8 bases. Germline V CDR1 and CDR2: LNHDA, SQIVND (reference sequence). The ends lost 1 base at V and 1 base at J; junction bases unmatched: 5. The CDR3 length is 16 residues. The CDR3 DNA is TGTGCCAGTAGTATAGCCAGCGGGGGTTTCCAAGAGACCCAGTACTTC. This encodes CASSIASGGFQETQYF.

This chain uses TRBV30 with TRBJ1-2; TRBD1 is a possible D gene (6 bases). CDR3 length: 15 residues. Trimming removed 0 bases from V and 8 bases from J, with 19 bases in between. Germline V gives CDR1 GTSNPN, CDR2 SVGIG (reference sequence). CDR3: CAWSVALWAGVGYTF. CDR3 coding DNA: TGTGCCTGGAGTGTAGCCCTTTGGGCAGGGGTAGGCTACACCTTC.

The CDR3: CASSHPGTGGIYEQYF. The CDR3 coding sequence is TGTGCCAGCAGTCACCCCGGGACAGGGGGCATCTACGAGCAGTACTTC. The J gene is TRBJ2-7, the V gene TRBV5-4, with 12 bases lining up with TRBD1. Trimming cost V 5 bases and J 3 bases; bases outside gene matches: 9. This CDR3 has 16 amino acids. Germline V gene sequence: CDR1 SGHNT, CDR2 YYREEE (reference sequence).

The chain joins TRBV11-2 to TRBJ1-1; D is possibly TRBD1 (6 bases). There are 14 residues in the CDR3. The V gene's germline CDR1 is SGHAT and CDR2 FQNNGV. The V gene lost 1 base and the J gene lost 4 bases, with 10 bases spanning the gap. The DNA for the CDR3 is TGTGCCAGCAGCTTAGTATCGGGGGCCACTGAAGCTTTCTTT. Amino acids: CASSLVSGATEAFF.

The chain uses TRBV19 and TRBJ1-1; 7 positions match TRBD1. The V gene's germline CDR1 is LNHDA and CDR2 SQIVND (reference sequence). There are 15 residues in the CDR3. Trimming at V came to 5 bases and at J to 5 bases, leaving 11 bases not matched to a gene. CDR3 bases: TGTGCCAGTAGTCTGACAGGGTGGGGCGTAACTGAAGCTTTCTTT. It encodes CASSLTGWGVTEAFF. Based on the CDR3 plus reference TRBV19 and TRBJ1-1, the full variable domain is DGGITQSPKYLFRKEGQNVTLSCEQNLNHDAMYWYRQDPGQGLRLIYYSQIVNDFQKGDIAEGYSVSREKKESFPLTVTSAQKNPTAFYLCASSLTGWGVTEAFFGQGTRLTVV.

This clone was picked up one time. This rearrangement joins TRBV7-2 to TRBJ2-2, with 7 bases matching TRBD1. V lost 5 bases to trimming and J lost 2 bases; unmatched junction nucleotides: 5. CDR3 length equals 15 residues. Germline CDR1 is SGHTA and CDR2 is FQGNSA. In DNA form, the CDR3 reads TGTGCCAGCAGCGGGACAGTGTTAAACACCGGGGAGCTGTTTTTT. Protein product: CASSGTVLNTGELFF.

The chain couples TRBV30 to TRBJ2-7; TRBD2 is a possible D gene (7 bases). CDR1 is GTSNPN and CDR2 is SVGIG in the germline V gene (reference sequence). The length of the CDR3 is 15 residues. Trimming removed 3 bases from V and 6 bases from J, with 21 bases in between. CDR3 sequence (DNA): TGTGCCTGGAGAGGGGGGGGGAGTCTATCACGCGAGCAGTACTTC. Residues: CAWRGGGSLSREQYF.

This clone was observed a handful of times. The V call is TRBV5-5, the J call TRBJ1-2, with D unresolved. The germline V gene encodes CDR1 SGHKS and CDR2 YYEKEE (reference sequence). V was shortened by 0 bases and J by 4 bases, with 4 bases between the two germline ends. The length of the CDR3 is 12 residues. The CDR3 sequence is CASSLGSYGYTF. CDR3 DNA sequence: TGTGCCAGCAGCTTGGGGAGCTATGGCTACACCTTC. Variable domain in full (rest from reference TRBV5-5 and TRBJ1-2): DAGVTQSPTHLIKTRGQQVTLRCSPISGHKSVSWYQQVLGQGPQFIFQYYEKEERGRGNFPDRFSARQFPNYSSELNVNALLLGDSALYLCASSLGSYGYTFGSGTRLTVV.

The chain has TRBV19 and TRBJ1-5; TRBD1 is a possible D gene (5 bases). The CDR3 is 12 residues long. Germline loops: CDR1 LNHDA, CDR2 SQIVND (reference sequence). The germline V and J ends were trimmed by 4 bases and 7 bases, with 8 bases remaining between them. CDR3 protein: CASSSQGQPQHF. The DNA of the CDR3 is TGTGCCAGTAGTAGCCAGGGCCAGCCCCAGCATTTT.